This TCR beta chain emerged from a study of CD8 T cells in ankylosing spondylitis. Each TCR beta library was made by quantitative 5'-RACE that incorporated molecular barcodes. TCRdb re-called the 5' RACE reads through MiXCR, storing one row per CDR3 protein. Of around 770,000 distinct CDR3 sequences in the sample, about 12% were seen once. Overall study results and limits: A motif of 7 to 9 highly homologous TCR beta variants was seen as apparently characteristic of ankylosing spondylitis blood. The authors reported significant enrichment of disease-linked clones in matched ankylosing spondylitis synovial fluid.

On this clonotype: Antigen specificity is unknown.

The source is a male donor with ankylosing spondylitis. Sequencing used blood, either unsorted or a sorted T cell fraction (not recorded which).

CDR3 DNA: TGTGCCAGCACTTCACTAGCGGGAGGTTACAATGAGCAGTTCTTC. Translating gives CASTSLAGGYNEQFF. The rearrangement joins TRBV27 to TRBJ2-1; 12 bases map to TRBD2. After removal of 7 bases from V and 4 bases from J, the junction contained 5 bases not matched to a gene. CDR3 length: 15 amino acids. Germline-derived CDR1 and CDR2 are MNHEY and SMNVEV (reference sequence).